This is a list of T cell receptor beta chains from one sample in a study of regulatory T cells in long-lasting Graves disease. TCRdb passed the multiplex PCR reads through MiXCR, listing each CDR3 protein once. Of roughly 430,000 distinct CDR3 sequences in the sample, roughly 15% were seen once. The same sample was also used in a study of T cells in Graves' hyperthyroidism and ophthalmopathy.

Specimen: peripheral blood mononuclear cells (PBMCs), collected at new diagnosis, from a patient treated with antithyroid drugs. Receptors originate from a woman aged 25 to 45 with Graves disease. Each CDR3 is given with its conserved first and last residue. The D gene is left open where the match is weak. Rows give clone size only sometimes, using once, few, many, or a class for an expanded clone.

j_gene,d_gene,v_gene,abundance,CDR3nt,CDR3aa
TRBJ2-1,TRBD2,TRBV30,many,TGTGCCTGGAGTCTAGCGGCTTCCTACAATGAGCAGTTCTTC,CAWSLAASYNEQFF
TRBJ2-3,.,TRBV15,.,TGTGCCACCAGCAGAGATTGGGCTCAGGCTAGCACAGATACGCAGTATTTT,CATSRDWAQASTDTQYF
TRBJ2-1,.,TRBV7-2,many,TGTGCCAGCACCCTCATCGGACTGGCCTACAATGAGCAGTTCTTC,CASTLIGLAYNEQFF
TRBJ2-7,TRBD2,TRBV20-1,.,TGCAGTGCTAGCCGAAGGCGGGGGGACTACGAGCAGTACTTC,CSASRRRGDYEQYF
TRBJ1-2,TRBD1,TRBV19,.,TGTGCCAGTAGTACCCGGGACAGCTATGGCTACACCTTC,CASSTRDSYGYTF
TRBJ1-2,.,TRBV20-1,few,TGCAGTGCTAGAGATCGTTACAGGGTGGCTGGCTACACCTTC,CSARDRYRVAGYTF
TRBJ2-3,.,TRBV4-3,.,TGCGCCAGCAGCCACCTAAGTAGCCGGAGCACAGATACGCAGTATTTT,CASSHLSSRSTDTQYF
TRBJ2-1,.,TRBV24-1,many,TGTGCCACCAGTTCAAATTTAGGCCAGACCATCTACAATGAGCAGTTCTTC,CATSSNLGQTIYNEQFF
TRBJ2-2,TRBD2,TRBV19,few,TGTGCCAGTAGTATTTTAGCGGGAGGCACCGGGGAGCTGTTTTTT,CASSILAGGTGELFF
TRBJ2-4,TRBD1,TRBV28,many,TGTGCCAGCAGGACACAGGGGGCCGCAGCCAAAAACATTCAGTACTTC,CASRTQGAAAKNIQYF
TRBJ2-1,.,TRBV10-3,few,TGTGCCATCAGTGATGACCCATGGGGGGAGCAGTTCTTC,CAISDDPWGEQFF
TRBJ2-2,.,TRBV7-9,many,TGTGCCAGCAGCTTAGGTTCCACCGGGGAGCTGTTTTTT,CASSLGSTGELFF
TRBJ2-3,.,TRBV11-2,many,TGTGCCAGCAGCCGTACCGCGGGGGATACGCAGTATTTT,CASSRTAGDTQYF
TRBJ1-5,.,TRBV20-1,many,TGCAGTGCTAGACCACACCTCAATCAGCCCCAGCATTTT,CSARPHLNQPQHF
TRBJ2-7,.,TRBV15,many,TGTGCCACCAGCAGAGATTTCGATACCTACGAGCAGTACTTC,CATSRDFDTYEQYF
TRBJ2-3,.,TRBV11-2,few,TGTGCCAGCAGCTTCCCCACTGCGGGGCGAGACACAGATACGCAGTATTTT,CASSFPTAGRDTDTQYF
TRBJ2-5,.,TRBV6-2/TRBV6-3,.,TGTGCCAGCAACCGGGACTTGGGGGAGACCCAGTACTTC,CASNRDLGETQYF
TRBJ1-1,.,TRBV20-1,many,TGCAGTGGGATCCTGAACACTGAAGCTTTCTTT,CSGILNTEAFF
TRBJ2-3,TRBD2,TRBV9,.,TGTGCCAGCAGCGCGGGACTAGCGGGAGTCATCACAGATACGCAGTATTTT,CASSAGLAGVITDTQYF
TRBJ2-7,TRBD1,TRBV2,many,TGTGCCAGCTGGACAGGAGTTTACGAGCAGTACTTC,CASWTGVYEQYF
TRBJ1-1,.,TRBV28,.,TGTGCCAGCAGTTTAGATACAGGCCCGAGACCTGAAGCTTTCTTT,CASSLDTGPRPEAFF
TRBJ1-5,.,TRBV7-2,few,TGTGCCAGCAGCCCCTTGGGGCGAAATCAGCCCCAGCATTTT,CASSPLGRNQPQHF
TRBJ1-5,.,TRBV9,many,TGTGCCAGCAGCAGGGGGGAGGGTCTGAATAGCAATCAGCCCCAGCATTTT,CASSRGEGLNSNQPQHF
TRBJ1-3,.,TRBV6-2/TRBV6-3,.,TGTACCACCCTGACACGCGGAAACACCACATATTTT,CTTLTRGNTTYF
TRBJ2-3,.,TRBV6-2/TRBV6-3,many,TGTGCCAGCAGCCCCTTGGGGGCCCCAGCCACTAGCACAGATACGCAGTATTTT,CASSPLGAPATSTDTQYF
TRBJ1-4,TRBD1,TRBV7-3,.,TGTGCCAGCAGCTTGACAGGGGAGAAAGCAACTAATGAAAAACTGTTTTTT,CASSLTGEKATNEKLFF
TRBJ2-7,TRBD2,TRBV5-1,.,TGCGCCAGCAGCACCGGGACTAAGACCTACGAGCAGTACTTC,CASSTGTKTYEQYF
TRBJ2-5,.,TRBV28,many,TGTGCCAGCAGTTTAGTCAGGGTAGCCAAAGAGACCCAGTACTTC,CASSLVRVAKETQYF
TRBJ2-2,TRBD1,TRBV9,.,TGTGCCAGCAGCCTAGAGGGACAGGCGAACACCGGGGAGCTGTTTTTT,CASSLEGQANTGELFF
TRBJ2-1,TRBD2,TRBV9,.,TGTGCCAGCAGCGTATCTTCCGGGGGAGGGAATGAGCAGTTCTTC,CASSVSSGGGNEQFF
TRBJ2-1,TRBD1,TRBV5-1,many,TGCGCCAGCAGCTTGGAGGGACAGGGCAGCAATGAGCAGTTCTTC,CASSLEGQGSNEQFF
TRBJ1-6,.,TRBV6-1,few,TGTGCCAGCAGCCTGGCGGCAGGCGGGTCACCCCTCCACTTT,CASSLAAGGSPLHF
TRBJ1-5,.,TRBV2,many,TGTGCCAGCAGTCGGGACGGCAATCAGCCCCAGCATTTT,CASSRDGNQPQHF
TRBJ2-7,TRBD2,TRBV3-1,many,TGTGCCAGCAGCCAAACGCTCCGACTAGCGGGAGTCTCCTACGAGCAGTACTTC,CASSQTLRLAGVSYEQYF
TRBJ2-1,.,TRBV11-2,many,TGTGCCAGCAGCCGGGTGGCGGGATCTTACAATGAGCAGTTCTTC,CASSRVAGSYNEQFF
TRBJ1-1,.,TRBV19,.,TGTGCCAGTTACAGGGAGGACACTGAAGCTTTCTTT,CASYREDTEAFF
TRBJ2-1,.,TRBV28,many,TGTGCCAGCAGTTTTGTCCAGGGGGAGGTCAATGAGCAGTTCTTC,CASSFVQGEVNEQFF
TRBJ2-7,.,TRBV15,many,TGTGCCACCAGCGGTATGCGGGGACCCTACGAGCAGTACTTC,CATSGMRGPYEQYF
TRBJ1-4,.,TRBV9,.,TGTGCCAGCAGCTACGGACAGAATGAAAAACTGTTTTTT,CASSYGQNEKLFF
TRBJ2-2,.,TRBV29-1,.,TGCAGCGTTGGAACGGATAACACCGGGGAGCTGTTTTTT,CSVGTDNTGELFF
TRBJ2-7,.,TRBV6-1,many,TGTGCCAGCAGTACCACCAGGAGCTCCTACGAGCAGTACTTC,CASSTTRSSYEQYF
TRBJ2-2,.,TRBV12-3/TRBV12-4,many,TGTGCCAGCAGCTTAAGGGTTGGCGGGGAGCTGTTTTTT,CASSLRVGGELFF
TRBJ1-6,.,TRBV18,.,TGTGCCAGCTCACCCGGGTTCTCCTATAATTCACCCCTCCACTTT,CASSPGFSYNSPLHF
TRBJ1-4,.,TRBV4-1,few,TGCGCCAGCAGCGGCCTTGGGGTGGGCGGCTCTAATGAAAAACTGTTTTTT,CASSGLGVGGSNEKLFF
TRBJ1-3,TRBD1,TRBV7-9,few,TGTGCCAGCAGCTTAGTCCCAGGGGGCGCGGATGGAAACACCATATATTTT,CASSLVPGGADGNTIYF
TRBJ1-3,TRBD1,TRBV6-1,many,TGTGCCAGCAGTCCCCGACAGGGATCGCGCAGAAACACCATATATTTT,CASSPRQGSRRNTIYF
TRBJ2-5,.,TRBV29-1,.,TGCAGCGTCTCAACAGGGTCAATGGAGACCCAGTACTTC,CSVSTGSMETQYF
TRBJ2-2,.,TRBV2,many,TGTGCCAGCACTGTGCGGAGGAACACCGGGGAGCTGTTTTTT,CASTVRRNTGELFF
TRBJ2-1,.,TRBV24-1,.,TGTGCCACCAGTGATTTGGCAGACAGCGAACACAATGAGCAGTTCTTC,CATSDLADSEHNEQFF
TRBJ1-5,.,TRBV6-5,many,TGTGCCAGCAGTTACTCGCTCGGACGGCCGAGGGGAAATCAGCCCCAGCATTTT,CASSYSLGRPRGNQPQHF
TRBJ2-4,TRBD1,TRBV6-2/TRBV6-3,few,TGTGCCAGCAGCAACTGGGGACAGGACGCGGGCAACATTCAGTACTTC,CASSNWGQDAGNIQYF
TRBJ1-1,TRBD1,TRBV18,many,TGTGCCAGCAGAAAACAGGGGCGGGAGAACACTGAAGCTTTCTTT,CASRKQGRENTEAFF